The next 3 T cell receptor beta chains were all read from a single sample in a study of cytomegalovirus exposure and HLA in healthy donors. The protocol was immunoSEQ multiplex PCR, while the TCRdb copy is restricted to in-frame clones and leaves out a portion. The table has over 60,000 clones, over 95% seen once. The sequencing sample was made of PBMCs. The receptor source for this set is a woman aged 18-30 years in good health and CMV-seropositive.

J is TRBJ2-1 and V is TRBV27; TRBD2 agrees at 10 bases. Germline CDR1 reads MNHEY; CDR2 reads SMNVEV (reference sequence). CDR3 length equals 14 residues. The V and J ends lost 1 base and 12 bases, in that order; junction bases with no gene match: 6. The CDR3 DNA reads TGTGCCAGCAGTTTATTTACTAGCGGGACTGGGCAGTTCTTC. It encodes CASSLFTSGTGQFF.

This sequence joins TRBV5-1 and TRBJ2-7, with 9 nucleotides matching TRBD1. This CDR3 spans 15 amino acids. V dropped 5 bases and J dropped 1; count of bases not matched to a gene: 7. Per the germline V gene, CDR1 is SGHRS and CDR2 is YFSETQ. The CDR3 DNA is TGCGCCAGCAGTCTTTCCGGGACAGGGTCCTACGAGCAGTACTTC. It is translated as CASSLSGTGSYEQYF.

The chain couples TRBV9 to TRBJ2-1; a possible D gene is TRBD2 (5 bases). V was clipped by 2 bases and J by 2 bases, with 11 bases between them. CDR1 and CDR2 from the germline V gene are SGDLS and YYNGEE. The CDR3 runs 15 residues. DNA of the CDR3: TGTGCCAGCAGCGTTGAGACGGGGACCTACAATGAGCAGTTCTTC. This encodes CASSVETGTYNEQFF.